This T cell receptor beta chain was recorded in a study of blood T cells in healthy people across ages (dated by TCRdb to between 2015 and 2017). Background for the entire study: Template switching captured roughly one uniquely barcoded TCR beta cDNA molecule per two T cells in model experiments. To track age-related changes in TCR beta repertoire diversity, the study relied on deep sequencing normalized with unique cDNA molecular identifiers. The donors were divided into four age groups: young (average roughly 17 years), middle-aged (around 37), aged (roughly 60) and long-lived (roughly 82). Donors of different ages were randomly distributed across sequencing lanes to avoid experimental bias. For two donors (one aged 18 to 30 and one aged 80 or older), the study analyzed two additional independent replicas of 1 million unique cDNA reads from the same blood draw.

General conclusions and limits of the study: A strong correlation was found between observed TCR beta diversity and the percentage of naive T cells measured by flow cytometry. Because the CMV infection status of the donors was unknown, age-related changes in expanded clonotypes may potentially have been confounded. Observed TCR beta diversity per million T cells fell roughly linearly with age, and a significant reduction was already apparent by age about 38. Total diversity estimates from one million sequenced T cells were considered lower bounds and underestimates. The long-lived group showed more naive CD4+ T cells, fewer expanded clones and increased TCR diversity than the aged group, suggesting age selection. Because profiling used bulk unsorted PBMCs, naive and antigen-experienced compartments could not be compared conclusively.

Library construction relied on 5' RACE. The run used an Illumina HiSeq 2500. A second about 6 to 11 cycle PCR used a sample-barcoded 5' primer and a J-beta primer mix. A unique molecular identifier was introduced onto each TCR beta cDNA molecule by a template-switch 5' adaptor carrying 12 random nucleotides. Each sample yielded at least 3 million CDR3-containing paired-end reads. The Mint cDNA synthesis kit, primed by a TRBC-specific oligonucleotide, was used to synthesize first-strand cDNA from all RNA. After uracil-DNA glycosylase treatment, a first 18-cycle PCR used universal primers M1SS and BC2_uni_R on all cDNA. From the authors' description of their analysis: For normalization, 1 million high-quality reads were randomly selected from each sample, with every read carrying a distinct molecular identifier. Instead of being binned into consensus sequences, reads that shared molecular identifiers were thrown out. MiTCR, with a Q25 quality threshold and the strictest error-elimination algorithm, was used for CDR3 identification, clonotype clustering and error correction. A nonparametric unseen species model with Euler transformation was used to estimate lower-bound total TCR beta diversity. TCRdb passed the public sequencing reads through fastp at Q25 and MiXCR, retaining productive beta sequences. Rows are unified per CDR3 protein, each entry keeping the most common DNA and genes. Here the V and J calls rest on TCRdb's processing, not on the authors' analysis. The sample table holds roughly 1.6 million distinct CDR3 sequences, of which 34% were seen once. The top ten clones comprise around 11% of the sample.

The CDR3 contains 15 residues, cysteine and phenylalanine counted. This entry keeps only the CDR3 DNA: 45 bases, framed from base 1. The germline V end is reduced by 0 bases and the J end by 4 bases; junction bases left unmatched: 3. The germline V gene provides CDR1 SGHTA and CDR2 FQGTGA. The roughly 39 donors, aged about 6 to 95 years, were systemically healthy Caucasian individuals from Russia. Around 9.9 milliliters of peripheral blood were collected from each donor into EDTA-treated Vacutainer tubes. PBMCs were isolated by Ficoll-Paque density-gradient centrifugation, with at least 7 million obtained per sample. Trizol reagent was used to extract total RNA from the PBMCs, yielding at least 6 micrograms per sample. The percentages of naive CD45RAhigh/CD27high T cells were determined by flow cytometry on a PBMC aliquot from every donor. This clonotype was seen at least ten times. Its antigen remains undetermined. No base-level quality is on record; no much larger clone is a single base apart.

Sequencing input: blood. The chain joins TRBV7-3 to TRBJ2-1; 7 middle bases align to TRBD2. This clonotype was obtained from a woman in her thirties in good health. DNA sequence: TGTGCCAGCAGCTTAACCGGGAGGAGTTACAATGAGCAGTTCTTC. It specifies CASSLTGRSYNEQFF.